Listed below are T cell receptor beta chains from one sample, sequenced in a study of cytomegalovirus exposure and HLA in healthy donors. Sequencing used immunoSEQ multiplex PCR; TCRdb keeps in-frame clones, though not all of them. The sample shows 300,000 to 400,000 clones, approximately 91% of them seen only once. Sample: PBMCs. The receptor source for this set is a young man in good health and CMV-seronegative. The CDR3 runs from the conserved cysteine through the conserved F or W. Fields, in order: D gene, clone size, J gene, V gene, CDR3 DNA, CDR3 protein. The D gene is left open where the match is weak. Rows may omit the clone size; those that give it use once, few, many or a size class.

d_gene: TRBD2; abundance: -; j_gene: TRBJ2-7; v_gene: TRBV11-2; CDR3nt: TGTGCCAGCAGCTCGACTAGCGGGGGGGGCGACGAGCAGTACTTC; CDR3aa: CASSSTSGGGDEQYF
d_gene: TRBD1; abundance: -; j_gene: TRBJ2-1; v_gene: TRBV27; CDR3nt: TGTGCCAGCAGTTTTGAGGGGGCCGCAGACAATGAGCAGTTCTTC; CDR3aa: CASSFEGAADNEQFF
d_gene: TRBD1; abundance: once; j_gene: TRBJ1-2; v_gene: TRBV19; CDR3nt: TGTGCCAGTAGTCCGGCGGGACAGGGGGCCACCTTC; CDR3aa: CASSPAGQGATF
d_gene: TRBD1; abundance: -; j_gene: TRBJ1-2; v_gene: TRBV6-5; CDR3nt: TGTGCCAGCAGCGAGTCCGGGACAGCATATGGCTACACCTTC; CDR3aa: CASSESGTAYGYTF
d_gene: -; abundance: few; j_gene: TRBJ1-2; v_gene: TRBV19; CDR3nt: TGTGCCAGTAGTGTGGCCTCGGGGGGCTACACCTTC; CDR3aa: CASSVASGGYTF
d_gene: -; abundance: -; j_gene: TRBJ1-2; v_gene: TRBV30; CDR3nt: TGTGCCTGGAGTGTAAATCTCGGGTATGGCTACACCTTC; CDR3aa: CAWSVNLGYGYTF
d_gene: TRBD2; abundance: -; j_gene: TRBJ2-3; v_gene: TRBV7-6; CDR3nt: TGTGCCAGCAGCTTCCTGACTAGCGTGCGCACAGATACGCAGTATTTT; CDR3aa: CASSFLTSVRTDTQYF
d_gene: -; abundance: -; j_gene: TRBJ2-2; v_gene: TRBV10-1; CDR3nt: TGCGCCAGCAGTGAAAGTATAGGGAGCGGGGAGCTGTTTTTT; CDR3aa: CASSESIGSGELFF
d_gene: TRBD1; abundance: once; j_gene: TRBJ1-5; v_gene: TRBV5-6; CDR3nt: TGTGCCAGCCTTAAACAGGGGGCGCGGCAGCCCCAGCATTTT; CDR3aa: CASLKQGARQPQHF
d_gene: -; abundance: -; j_gene: TRBJ1-1; v_gene: TRBV7-9; CDR3nt: TGTGCCAGCAGCTTCCCGACCGGGGGTGCCATGAACACTGAAGCTTTCTTT; CDR3aa: CASSFPTGGAMNTEAFF